Reported below is one T cell receptor beta chain. The entry originates in a study of T cell responses to AZD1222 COVID-19 vaccine. The CDR3 totals 13 residues. Trimming took off 1 base at V and 5 bases at J, with 9 bases between the two ends. Germline CDR1 and CDR2: SGHDT and YYEEEE. Assay used: immunoSEQ multiplex PCR; TCRdb lists only in-frame clones, some missing. Of roughly 96,000 clones listed, around nine tenths are singletons. The chain joins TRBV5-6 to TRBJ2-5, with D possibly called TRBD1 or TRBD2 (6 bases each). The receptor was derived from an adult in good health. Specimen: peripheral blood, collected on day 0 of AZD1222 vaccination. The CDR3 nucleotides are TGTGCCAGCAGCTTGAGGGGGGCGGAGACCCAGTACTTC. This sequence encodes CASSLRGAETQYF.